This TCR beta chain comes out of a study of shared clonotypes between healthy human individuals. Regarding the study as a whole: Among a handful of donors, about 5% of naive CD4 clonotypes were found in common.

Measured with immunoSEQ multiplex PCR; TCRdb has only the in-frame clones, and not every one. The repertoire holds some 2,400,000 clones, with nearly 97% as singletons. From germline, CDR1 is LNHNV and CDR2 YYDKDF (reference sequence). The CDR3 spans 13 residues. V lost 7 bases and J 1 base, leaving 10 bases between the germline ends. Concerning this clone: Its target is not known.

The chain links TRBV15 to TRBJ2-5, with unresolved D. The source of this sequence is a man between 18 and 29 years old in good health. The sample was naive CD4+ T cells sorted from blood. As to subset: CD45RA+ positively selected. CDR3 residues: CATNRHIQETQYF. CDR3 in DNA: TGTGCCACCAACCGACACATCCAAGAGACCCAGTACTTC.